This TCR beta chain appears in the sequencing data of a study of response to subunit inactivated influenza vaccine. Overall study findings and caveats: Researchers suggested that each seasonal influenza vaccination recruits few new T cells.

This CDR3 contains 13 residues. J gave up 7 bases and V 4 bases, and 6 bases lay outside the gene matches. This clonotype was recorded many times. Its target is not known. TCRdb recomputed calls from the RT-PCR reads with MiXCR, one row per CDR3 protein. The sample carries 400,000 to 650,000 distinct CDR3 sequences, approximately 7.3% recorded once. This receptor was taken from a man aged 50 to 75 who received an inactivated influenza vaccine. The chain recombines TRBV12-3 or TRBV12-4 with TRBJ1-2, with 7 bases identical to TRBD1. The sample consisted of PBMCs from blood, taken less than 30 months after vaccination. The CDR3 loop reads CASSSRTGSGYTF. The CDR3 nucleotides read TGTGCCAGCAGTTCGCGGACAGGATCTGGCTACACCTTC.